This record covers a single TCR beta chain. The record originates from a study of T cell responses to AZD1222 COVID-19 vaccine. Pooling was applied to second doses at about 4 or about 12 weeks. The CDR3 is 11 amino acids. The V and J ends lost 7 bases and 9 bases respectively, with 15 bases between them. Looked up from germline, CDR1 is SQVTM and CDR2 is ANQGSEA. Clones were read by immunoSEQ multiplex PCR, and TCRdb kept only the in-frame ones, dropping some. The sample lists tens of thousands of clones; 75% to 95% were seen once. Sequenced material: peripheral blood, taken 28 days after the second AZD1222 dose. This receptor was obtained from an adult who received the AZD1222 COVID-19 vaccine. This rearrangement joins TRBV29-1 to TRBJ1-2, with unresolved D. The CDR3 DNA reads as TGCAGCGCCCGAGAAGCCGCTAGCTACACCTTC. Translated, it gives CSAREAASYTF. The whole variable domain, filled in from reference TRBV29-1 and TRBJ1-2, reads SAVISQKPSRDICQRGTSLTIQCQVDSQVTMMFWYRQQPGQSLTLIATANQGSEATYESGFVIDKFPISRPNLTFSTLTVSNMSPEDSSIYLCSAREAASYTFGSGTRLTVV.